This T cell receptor beta chain comes out of a study of T and B cells in COVID-19 patients. General study findings and limits: Patients with COVID-19 reportedly showed strongly skewed T cell receptor beta variable and joining gene usage.

Between the trimmed V and J ends, which lost 4 bases and 0 bases, there was a span of 10 bases. CDR1 WSHSY and CDR2 SAAADI come from the germline V gene. The CDR3 runs 15 residues. The sample holds one count of this clonotype. The antigen is unknown. TRB rearrangements were amplified by multiplex PCR with BIOMED2 TRB-A/B primers. From the multiplex PCR reads, TCRdb called clonotypes with MiXCR, one entry per CDR3 protein. Seen here are nearly 2,500 distinct CDR3 sequences, roughly 24% observed once, and the top ten hold 70% to 80%. Each TRB amplification used about 250-550 ng of genomic DNA from blood.

The chain links TRBV10-2 to TRBJ2-1; D gene uncertain. Sequencing was done on a sample of blood. The TCR originated in a human donor with active COVID-19. The CDR3, as DNA: TGCGCCAGCAGTGGGGGTTGGAGCTCCTACAATGAGCAGTTCTTC. This gives the protein CASSGGWSSYNEQFF.